The sequence of this T cell receptor (beta chain) was determined in a study of Ad26.COV2.S vaccination and SARS-CoV-2 variants. Overall study: The Ad26.COV2.S arm of the COV1001 trial was where the donor was placed. Once or twice, 56 days apart, Ad26.COV2.S was delivered intramuscularly.

As regards this clone: Its specificity is unknown.

Indicated treatment: some 20 received Ad26.COV2.S at low or high dose, single or two shots; about 5 received placebo; per-sample allocation not given. Material that was analyzed had been drawn on day 63 after the first vaccine or placebo injection. Findings of the study overall: Vaccine recipients surpassed placebo recipients in spike-specific TCR breadth.

Sequenced by immunoSEQ multiplex PCR; TCRdb stores in-frame clones only, minus some. The sample includes around 340,000 clones, 80% to 90% of them seen just once. Here the sequenced sample was peripheral blood, taken in a trial of Ad26.COV2.S vaccine versus placebo. This TCR came from a person between 18 and 65 years old who received the Ad26.COV2.S COVID-19 vaccine or a placebo.

CDR3 sequence: CASSFRDRGSSGNTIYF. The CDR3 region has the DNA TGTGCCAGCAGCTTCCGGGACAGGGGTTCCTCTGGAAACACCATATATTTT. The rearrangement links TRBV5-6 to TRBJ1-3; 10 bases map to TRBD1. The V and J ends lost 2 bases and 0 bases, in that order; junction bases with no gene match: 5. The CDR3 is 17 amino acids. From germline, CDR1 is SGHDT and CDR2 YYEEEE.